This entry features one TCR beta chain sequence. This clonotype came up a few times. Its antigen specificity is not known. The input lacks base qualities; no much larger clone sits a single base away. This entry is derived from a study of T cells after yellow fever vaccination (dated by TCRdb to about 2019). Broadly, across the study: The SMART-Seq v4 Ultra Low Input RNA kit was used to prepare libraries from fractions with low cell numbers. To follow T-cell clones before and after both primary and booster YFV17D yellow fever vaccination, bulk TCR alpha and beta repertoires underwent longitudinal sequencing. Two healthy male donors, one aged 18 to 30 and one aged 30 to 40 years, were included in the cohort. Blood was drawn at multiple timepoints before and after primary and secondary immunization, with bulk PBMC replicates and cell subsets isolated.

The sample's treatment or condition, from its label and the paper: live attenuated yellow fever vaccine strain. At every blood-draw timepoint, two biological replicates of bulk PBMCs were collected. PBMCs were isolated from peripheral blood using a standard Ficoll-Paque protocol. TriZol was used to extract RNA from bulk PBMCs, CD4 and CD8 fractions, and dextramer-positive and dextramer-negative fractions. TCRdb records Illumina NovaSeq 6000 as the sequencer. Synthesis of TCR cDNA relied on 5'RACE template switching, a step that introduced a universal primer site along with unique molecular identifiers. cDNA synthesis was primed from both the TCR alpha and TCR beta constant segments. Two PCR steps were used to amplify libraries, with sample barcodes and sequencing adapters being added in the second step. Sequencing of libraries was done on Illumina HiSeq 2500 (2x100 bp) or NovaSeq (2x150 bp). Per the original workflow: MIGEC was used to demultiplex reads and collapse the reads into UMI consensus sequences, and MiXCR was used for V(D)J alignment. Vaccine-responding clonotypes were identified with edgeR using replicate PBMC samples, with FDR below 0.01 and a log2 fold change above 5 up to day 15 being required. CD4 or CD8 identity was assigned to each bulk clonotype according to whether the clonotype was present at higher abundance in the sequenced CD4 repertoire or the sequenced CD8 repertoire. The public reads were reprocessed in TCRdb via fastp at Q25 and MiXCR, keeping in-frame beta chains. A single entry per CDR3 protein holds the most common genes and DNA from its merged rows. The V and J calls here are based on TCRdb, not the publication. The sample table lists about 320,000 distinct CDR3 sequences, 4% to 5.5% of them with a count of one. Jointly, the top ten make up roughly 21% of the sample.

What the authors observed across the whole study: A small share of clonotypes occurred in both CD4 and CD8 compartments, likely arising from convergent recombination. After the booster, most clones that had expanded after primary vaccination were detected again (about 97% of CD4 and roughly 86% of CD8), suggesting broad maintenance of memory. Computational filtering was required because FACS-sorted repertoires could contain abundant contaminating clonotypes from the bulk population. Because the study included only a couple of donors, the extent to which the findings can be generalized is limited. Compared with the primary T-cell response, the secondary T-cell response was weaker but faster, peaking on day 5 rather than day 15.

CDR1 and CDR2 are read off the germline V gene (reference sequence) as LNHNV and YYDKDF. Taken from cysteine to phenylalanine, the CDR3 has 17 residues. Solely the CDR3 DNA is kept, with 51 bases framed from the first base. V loses 0 bases, J loses 5 bases, and the germline ends lie 19 bases apart. Sample: PBMCs, taken 15 days after the yellow fever booster vaccination. Recombination connected TRBV15 to TRBJ2-5; the D gene could be TRBD1 or TRBD2, each one agreeing over 7 bases. The TCR originated in a man aged 18 to 29 who received the YFV17D yellow fever vaccine. The base sequence is TGTGCCACCAGCAGAGAATCCAGGGGGGCCGGGAGGGAGACCCAGTACTTC. It translates as CATSRESRGAGRETQYF.